A single sample is the source of the 27 T cell receptor beta chains below, sequenced in a study of cytomegalovirus exposure and HLA in healthy donors. Measured with immunoSEQ multiplex PCR; TCRdb has only the in-frame clones, and not every one. The sample lists around 200,000 clones, roughly four fifths seen once, with 2.5% to 3% in the top ten. The sample was PBMCs. The source is a young woman in good health and CMV-seropositive.

This clone has just one count. The CDR3 spells CASSHDRKDTVEAFF. The DNA of the CDR3 is TGCGCCAGCAGCCATGACCGAAAGGACACCGTTGAAGCTTTCTTT. V usage is TRBV4-1 and J usage is TRBJ1-1; maybe TRBD1 (5 bases). CDR1 and CDR2 (germline): MGHRA, YSYEKL. The CDR3 runs to 15 residues. Trimming removed 3 bases at V and 7 bases at J, with 18 bases between.

This chain joins TRBV7-9 and TRBJ1-1; the match to TRBD1 covers 7 bases. The V gene's germline CDR1 is SEHNR and CDR2 FQNEAQ (reference sequence). CDR3 size: 13 residues. The V and J ends lost 4 bases and 4 bases, in that order; junction bases with no gene match: 3. CDR3 protein: CASSYTGVTEAFF. The CDR3 region has the DNA TGTGCCAGCAGCTATACAGGGGTCACTGAAGCTTTCTTT.

The rearrangement links TRBV7-2 to TRBJ1-2; maybe TRBD1 (6 bases). Germline V gene lookup returns CDR1 SGHTA and CDR2 FQGNSA. Deletions cut 4 bases from V and 4 bases from J, with 13 bases between. This CDR3 region has 14 residues. The CDR3 DNA follows: TGTGCCAGCAGCTGGGGGCAACAGGTCTATGGCTACACCTTC. Its translation: CASSWGQQVYGYTF.

This clone has a single count. This chain connects TRBV18 to TRBJ2-1, with D hard to call. V lost 3 bases to trimming and J lost 15 bases, with 12 bases between them. Germline CDR1 KGHSH, CDR2 LQKENI. The CDR3 extends over 11 amino acids. The CDR3 reads CASSPGDYPFF. The CDR3 nucleotides are TGTGCCAGCTCACCGGGCGATTATCCGTTCTTC.

V is TRBV11-2 and J is TRBJ2-7; no clear D gene. V was shortened by 5 bases and J by 12 bases, with 20 bases between the two germline ends. This CDR3 is built from 13 residues. Germline V CDR1 and CDR2: SGHAT, FQNNGV. CDR3 sequence reads: CASSLAHAESRYF. CDR3 coding DNA: TGTGCCAGCAGCCTCGCCCACGCTGAGTCGCGGTACTTC.

The chain links TRBV15 to TRBJ1-2; D is unresolved. Germline V gene data show CDR1 as LNHNV and CDR2 as YYDKDF (reference sequence). The V end was cut by 1 base, the J end by 5 bases, with 14 bases between. The CDR3 consists of 15 residues. CDR3: CATSRGEGDLYGYTF. The CDR3 DNA follows: TGTGCCACCAGCAGAGGGGAGGGTGATCTGTATGGCTACACCTTC.

The genes are TRBV19 and TRBJ2-7; D gene uncertain. The CDR3 sequence is 13 residues long. Germline V gene data show CDR1 as LNHDA and CDR2 as SQIVND (reference sequence). V was clipped by 5 bases and J by 2 bases, with 10 bases between them. DNA for the CDR3: TGTGCCAGTAGTCCCGAGGCGACCTACGAGCAGTACTTC. Its protein product is CASSPEATYEQYF.

The rearrangement uses TRBV19 and TRBJ1-6; unclear D gene. The CDR3 runs to 14 residues. Germline V lookup: CDR1 LNHDA, CDR2 SQIVND (reference sequence). V was pared by 5 bases and J by 1 base, with 6 bases between. Written as DNA, the CDR3 is TGTGCCAGTAGTGGGGAGTCCTATAATTCACCCCTCCACTTT. As protein: CASSGESYNSPLHF.

This clone came up a few times. The J gene is TRBJ2-7, the V gene TRBV21-1; the D call TRBD2 from the table was never checked on the DNA. TRBV21-1 is a pseudogene. The CDR3 runs to 10 residues. This CDR3 is CASISYEQYF. DNA of the CDR3: TGTGCCAGCATATCCTACGAGCAGTACTTC.

The chain recombines TRBV18 with TRBJ2-3; 7 bases are shared with TRBD1. V trimming: 0 bases; J trimming: 7 bases; junction bases outside the gene matches: 16. The CDR3 runs to 18 residues. Germline V CDR1 and CDR2: KGHSH, LQKENI. The chain's CDR3 is CASSPPGTEQRVAYTQYF. In DNA form, the CDR3 reads TGTGCCAGCTCACCACCAGGGACAGAACAACGGGTTGCGTATACGCAGTATTTT.

This clone showed up just a few times. DNA for the CDR3: TGTGCCAGCAGCCAGCACCGGGACAGTCATGGCTACACCTTC. Amino acid sequence: CASSQHRDSHGYTF. The chain combines TRBV6-6 with TRBJ1-2; 7 nucleotides align to TRBD1. The CDR3 contains 14 residues. Germline CDR1 and CDR2: MNHNY and SVGAGI (reference sequence). With 6 bases clipped from V and 6 bases from J, the junction kept 10 bases outside the gene matches.

The chain couples TRBV28 to TRBJ1-1; 7 bases fit TRBD1. The V segment lost 5 bases and the J segment 10 bases; nucleotides outside the gene matches: 7. The CDR3 has 12 amino acids. Germline lookup yields CDR1 MDHEN and CDR2 SYDVKM. The CDR3 spells CASSPLGTAAFF. CDR3 coding DNA: TGTGCCAGCAGTCCTCTCGGGACAGCAGCTTTCTTT.

The gene calls are TRBV27 and TRBJ2-5; 8 nucleotides agree with TRBD2. The CDR3 extends over 13 amino acids. The junction had 9 bases not matched to a gene; V was cut back by 8 bases and J by 7 bases. CDR1 is MNHEY and CDR2 is SMNVEV in the germline V gene (reference sequence). CDR3 sequence: CASGLAALSTQYF. Written as DNA, the CDR3 is TGTGCCAGCGGACTAGCAGCCCTTTCGACCCAGTACTTC.

J is TRBJ1-1 and V is TRBV5-6; possibly TRBD1 for D (5 bases). V shed 5 bases and J shed 4 bases, with 12 bases lying between them. The germline CDR1 and CDR2 sequences are SGHDT and YYEEEE. CDR3 length: 13 residues. The DNA for the CDR3 is TGTGCCAGCAGTTTAAGGGGTTTCACTGAAGCTTTCTTT. The encoded protein is CASSLRGFTEAFF.

This chain links TRBV6-1 with TRBJ1-6, with 7 nucleotides matching TRBD1. This CDR3 has 13 residues. Trimming took 10 bases from V and 5 from J; bases not matched to a gene: 5. Germline V CDR1 and CDR2: MNHNS, SASEGT. DNA for the CDR3: TGTGCCACTACAGACAGGGATAATTCACCCCTCCACTTT. It is translated as CATTDRDNSPLHF.

The V gene is TRBV6-5, the J gene TRBJ1-1; possible D gene TRBD1, 5 bases. CDR1 is MNHEY and CDR2 is SVGAGI in the germline V gene. Trimming shortened V by 6 bases and J by 10 bases, and 15 bases separated the two germline ends. This CDR3 is built from 12 residues. The chain's CDR3 is CASSPSTGVAFF. The CDR3 DNA sequence: TGTGCCAGCAGCCCCTCAACGGGGGTAGCTTTCTTT.

A word on this clone: One end of the junction is discordant with germline, which a read error may explain. The chain couples TRBV7-9 to TRBJ2-7; a possible D gene is TRBD1 (5 bases). The germline CDR1 and CDR2 sequences are SEHNR and FQNEAQ (reference sequence). The CDR3 sequence is 12 residues long. The CDR3 is CASSSMQGPNLF. For the CDR3, the DNA is TGTGCCAGCAGCTCCATGCAGGGCCCCAACCTCTTC.

The chain uses TRBV9 and TRBJ2-2; 9 bases are a match to TRBD2. The CDR3 covers 18 residues. The germline V gene has CDR1 SGDLS and CDR2 YYNGEE. The J segment lost 3 bases and the V segment lost 3 bases, leaving 12 bases of the junction unmatched. CDR3 in amino acids: CASSARAGGLTDTGELFF. The CDR3 nucleotides are TGTGCCAGCAGCGCCCGAGCGGGGGGACTAACGGACACCGGGGAGCTGTTTTTT.

The chain uses TRBV5-1 and TRBJ2-5; D might be TRBD2 (5 bases). The V end lost 4 bases, the J end lost 2 bases, and 12 bases lay between the germline ends. The CDR3 consists of 14 residues. The germline V gene has CDR1 SGHRS and CDR2 YFSETQ. The CDR3 loop is CASSTWTLQETQYF. The CDR3 DNA reads TGCGCCAGCAGCACCTGGACTCTACAAGAGACCCAGTACTTC.

This rearrangement joins TRBV14 to TRBJ2-5, with D hard to call. V shed 1 base and J shed 5 bases, with 5 bases lying between them. The CDR3 runs 12 residues. Germline V gene sequence: CDR1 SGHDN, CDR2 FVKESK. The CDR3 nucleotides are TGTGCCAGCAGCCAAGCACGGGAGACCCAGTACTTC. Translation: CASSQARETQYF.

V is TRBV27 and J is TRBJ2-2; 9 bases are shared with TRBD2. J was trimmed by 7 bases and V by 1 base; bases with no gene match: 13. The CDR3 is 18 residues long. Germline-derived CDR1 and CDR2 are MNHEY and SMNVEV (reference sequence). The CDR3 is CASSLFQMAGGPGGELFF. CDR3 DNA: TGTGCCAGCAGTTTATTCCAAATGGCGGGGGGGCCTGGCGGGGAGCTGTTTTTT.

This clone showed up just a few times. The chain joins TRBV5-4 to TRBJ2-7; weak D call: TRBD1 (6 bases). CDR1 is SGHNT and CDR2 is YYREEE in the germline V gene (reference sequence). V was clipped by 4 bases and J by 3 bases, with 11 bases between them. The CDR3 consists of 13 residues. The CDR3 loop reads CASSGRDNYEQYF. The CDR3 coding sequence is TGTGCCAGCAGCGGAAGGGACAACTACGAGCAGTACTTC.

This clone was picked up one time. This rearrangement joins TRBV7-9 to TRBJ2-5; 8 nucleotides align to TRBD1. Trimming removed 5 bases from V and 5 bases from J; junction bases left unmatched: 7. Germline V lookup: CDR1 SEHNR, CDR2 FQNEAQ (reference sequence). There are 14 residues in the CDR3. CDR3 sequence reads: CASSPRQGQETQYF. The CDR3 bases are TGTGCCAGCAGCCCCCGACAGGGGCAGGAGACCCAGTACTTC.

The genes are TRBV5-8 and TRBJ2-7; D perhaps matches TRBD1 (7 bases). Looked up from germline, CDR1 is SGHTS and CDR2 is YDEGEE. The CDR3 contains 11 residues. Trimming pared 6 bases from V and 7 bases from J, leaving 11 bases between. Written as DNA, the CDR3 is TGTGCCAGCACAGGGGGGTGGGAGCAGTACTTC. It codes for CASTGGWEQYF.

The V gene is TRBV15, the J gene TRBJ1-2, with D uncertain. This CDR3 comprises 14 residues. Germline loops: CDR1 LNHNV, CDR2 YYDKDF (reference sequence). Between the trimmed V and J ends, which lost 1 base and 4 bases, there was a span of 10 bases. The CDR3 loop is CATSRGEGGYGYTF. In DNA, the CDR3 is TGTGCCACCAGCAGAGGAGAGGGAGGCTATGGCTACACCTTC.

The CDR3 region has the DNA TGTGCCAGCAGCTTTGACAGTCCCACAGATACGCAGTATTTT. It is translated as CASSFDSPTDTQYF. The gene calls are TRBV5-6 and TRBJ2-3; a weak D match, TRBD1 (5 bases). Germline CDR1 is SGHDT and CDR2 is YYEEEE. Trimming removed 2 bases at V and 2 bases at J, with 9 bases between. CDR3 size: 14 residues.

This clone is a singleton in its sample. The chain links TRBV6-6 to TRBJ1-2; 9 nucleotides line up with TRBD1. The V segment lost 5 bases and the J segment 6 bases; nucleotides outside the gene matches: 7. Germline V gene data show CDR1 as MNHNY and CDR2 as SVGAGI (reference sequence). This CDR3 has 14 residues. Here the CDR3 DNA reads TGTGCCAGCAGTCTCGACAGGGGGTGGGATGGCTACACCTTC. It codes for CASSLDRGWDGYTF.